This is a list of T cell receptor beta chains from one sample in a study of blood T cell repertoires in COVID-19. Some clones are missing from TCRdb's copy, which holds only in-frame ones; the method was immunoSEQ multiplex PCR. The sample shows some 70,000 clones, approximately 80% of them seen only once. The specimen sequenced was peripheral blood. The receptors stem from a woman in her forties or fifties with acute or convalescent COVID-19. The CDR3 runs from the conserved cysteine through the conserved F or W. The D gene is left open where the match is weak. Only some rows state a clone size, as once, few, many or a class for expanded clones.

DNA,CDR3,D,J,size,V
TGTGCCAGCAGCTGGGGACAGGGTAACACCGGGGAGCTGTTTTTT,CASSWGQGNTGELFF,TRBD1,TRBJ2-2,.,TRBV5-5
TGTGCCAGCACCGACAGCCTACACTCCTACGAGCAGTACTTC,CASTDSLHSYEQYF,.,TRBJ2-7,.,TRBV21-1
TGCGCCAGCAGCCAGGAACTAGCGGGAGAGAGCGAGCAGTACTTC,CASSQELAGESEQYF,TRBD2,TRBJ2-7,.,TRBV4-3
TGCGCCAGCAGTTTGGACACCGCGAACACCGGGGAGCTGTTTTTT,CASSLDTANTGELFF,.,TRBJ2-2,few,TRBV5-1
TGTGCCTGGAGTACAGGGGGCACCGGGGAGCTGTTTTTT,CAWSTGGTGELFF,TRBD1,TRBJ2-2,once,TRBV30
TGTGCCTGGGGACAGGATGACTACAATGAGCAGTTCTTC,CAWGQDDYNEQFF,TRBD1,TRBJ2-1,.,TRBV30
TGTGCCAGCAGCTTAAGGTTCCTTAGCGGGAGGATCACCGGGGAGCTGTTTTTT,CASSLRFLSGRITGELFF,TRBD2,TRBJ2-2,.,TRBV11-2
TGTGCCAGCAGCCCCGCCGGGACAGGGTTGAGAGGCTACACCTTC,CASSPAGTGLRGYTF,TRBD1,TRBJ1-2,few,TRBV27
TGTGCCAGCAGAGTCCCGGGACAACTATTTTTC,CASRVPGQLFF,.,TRBJ1-2,many,TRBV6-6
TGTGCCAGCAGTGAACTGGGGCAGGAGTCAACTAATGAAAAACTGTTTTTT,CASSELGQESTNEKLFF,.,TRBJ1-4,once,TRBV6-1
TGCGCCAGCAGCCAAGATTCAGGGGGACGCTCCATCTATGGCTACACCTTC,CASSQDSGGRSIYGYTF,TRBD1,TRBJ1-2,.,TRBV4-1
TGTGCCAGCAGCCAAGATTTCGCCAGGGATAGAAACACCATATATTTT,CASSQDFARDRNTIYF,.,TRBJ1-3,few,TRBV14
TGTGCCAGCAGCTTGGTAGACAGGGATAATTCACCCCTCCACTTT,CASSLVDRDNSPLHF,TRBD1,TRBJ1-6,.,TRBV5-4
TGTGCCAGCGGTAGGGGGCCCACCTACGAGCAGTACTTC,CASGRGPTYEQYF,TRBD1,TRBJ2-7,.,TRBV2
TGCGCCAGCAGTGAGTCAACTAGCGGTTACAATGAGCAGTTCTTC,CASSESTSGYNEQFF,TRBD2,TRBJ2-1,.,TRBV10-1
TGTGCCACCAGCGCTAATAATCAGCCCCAGCATTTT,CATSANNQPQHF,.,TRBJ1-5,once,TRBV15
TGTGCCAGCAGTGGCCCCGGGGGGTTTCAAGAGACCCAGTACTTC,CASSGPGGFQETQYF,TRBD2,TRBJ2-5,.,TRBV6-1
TGTGCCAGCAGTTACTCCAAGGGGTCCAGGAATGAAAAACTGTTTTTT,CASSYSKGSRNEKLFF,.,TRBJ1-4,.,TRBV6-6
TGTGCCTGGAGCCCCTCGTGGACAGGGGGGGAGACCCAGTACTTC,CAWSPSWTGGETQYF,TRBD1,TRBJ2-5,.,TRBV30
TGTGCCACCACGCGGGACAGGGGGAAAGAGACCCAGTACTTC,CATTRDRGKETQYF,TRBD1,TRBJ2-5,.,TRBV10-3
TGTGCCATCAGCGCCACTAGCGGGAGAGCCAGGGGTGAGGATACGCAGTATTTT,CAISATSGRARGEDTQYF,TRBD2,TRBJ2-3,once,TRBV10-3